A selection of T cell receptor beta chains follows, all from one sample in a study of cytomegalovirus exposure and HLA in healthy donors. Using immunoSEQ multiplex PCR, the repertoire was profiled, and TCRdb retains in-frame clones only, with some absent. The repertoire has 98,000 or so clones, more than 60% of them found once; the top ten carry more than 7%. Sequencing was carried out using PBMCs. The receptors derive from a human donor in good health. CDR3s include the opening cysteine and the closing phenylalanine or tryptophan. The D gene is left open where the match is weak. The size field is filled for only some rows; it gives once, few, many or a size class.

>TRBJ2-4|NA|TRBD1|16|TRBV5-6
TGTGCCAGCAGCCCGAAGGGACAGGGTTCGGAAAACATTCAGTACTTC
CASSPKGQGSENIQYF
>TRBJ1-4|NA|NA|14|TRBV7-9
TGTGCCAGCAGCTATCAAGGGGTGGCTGAAAAACTGTTTTTT
CASSYQGVAEKLFF
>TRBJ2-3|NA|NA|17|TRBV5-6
TGTGCCAGCAGCTTGGCCCAGGGGAGGGGTAACACAGATACGCAGTATTTT
CASSLAQGRGNTDTQYF
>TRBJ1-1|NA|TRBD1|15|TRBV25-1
TGTGCCAGCAGTGAAGGTTTAAGGGGGCCCTCCGGAGCTTTCTTT
CASSEGLRGPSGAFF
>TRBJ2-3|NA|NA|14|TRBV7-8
TGTGCCAGCAGTTCTCAGGCGAGCACAGATACGCAGTATTTT
CASSSQASTDTQYF
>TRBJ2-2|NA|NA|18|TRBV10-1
TGCGCCAGCAGTGAGTCAAGGAGGGCGTCAGGGAACACCGGGGAGCTGTTTTTT
CASSESRRASGNTGELFF
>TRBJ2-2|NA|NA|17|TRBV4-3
TGCGCCAGCAGCCAAAGCAGGGGGGCAGCGAACACCGGGGAGCTGTTTTTT
CASSQSRGAANTGELFF
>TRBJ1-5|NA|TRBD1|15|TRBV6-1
TGTGCCAGCAGAAAGACCTCCGGGACAGGGAGAGCCCAGCATTTT
CASRKTSGTGRAQHF
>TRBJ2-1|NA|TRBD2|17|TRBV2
TGTGCCAGCAGTAGGACTAGCGGGGGGCGATCCTACAATGAGCAGTTCTTC
CASSRTSGGRSYNEQFF
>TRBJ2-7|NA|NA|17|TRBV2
TGTGCCAGCGGAATGAGGGAGGGGGACGGCATCTCCTACGAGCAGTACTTC
CASGMREGDGISYEQYF
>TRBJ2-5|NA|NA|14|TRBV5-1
TGCGCCAGCAGCCCGCTAGGAGGCCAAGAGACCCAGTACTTC
CASSPLGGQETQYF
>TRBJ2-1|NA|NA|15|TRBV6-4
TGTGCCAGCAGTGTAGGGAGCGCGTCGTCCGATGAGCAGTTCTTC
CASSVGSASSDEQFF
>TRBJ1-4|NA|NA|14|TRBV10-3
TGTGCCATCAGTGACAGGGATAAGGAAGAAAAACTGTTTTTT
CAISDRDKEEKLFF
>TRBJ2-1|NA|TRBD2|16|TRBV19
TGTGCCAGTAGTCGATCAGCGGGGGGCGACTACAATGAGCAGTTCTTC
CASSRSAGGDYNEQFF
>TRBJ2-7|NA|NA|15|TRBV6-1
TGTGCCAGAGTTAGCCCCGACCCAACGGGTTCCGAGCAGTACTTC
CARVSPDPTGSEQYF
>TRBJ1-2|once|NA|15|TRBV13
NA
CASSLVGQGNYGYPF